The present entry profiles one T cell receptor beta chain with its context. This sample is drawn from a study of blood T cell repertoires in COVID-19. The overall study: Both acute and convalescent COVID-19 samples were obtained from the United States, Italy and Spain. PBMCs, B-cell-depleted T cells, or T cells were the source of the cDNA or gDNA that made up the material.

Original analysis: Reference gene primer amplification gave estimated nucleated cell counts. Method: immunoSEQ multiplex PCR; TCRdb's copy keeps in-frame clones and lacks some. From that table come the V and J calls and clone size; the DNA was used to work out D and trimming. The sample has fewer than 25,000 clones, about 90% seen once. V was trimmed by 4 bases and J by 6 bases, leaving 10 bases between them. The CDR3 runs 12 residues. Germline V gene data show CDR1 as MNHEY and CDR2 as SVGAGI. The chain recombines TRBV6-5 with TRBJ2-7; maybe TRBD2 (5 bases). The specimen was peripheral blood. This receptor was taken from a human donor in a cohort sampled during active COVID-19. In nucleotides, the CDR3 is TGTGCCAGCAGTTCGACTGGAGGCGAGCAGTACTTC. It encodes CASSSTGGEQYF.